This T cell receptor beta chain was sequenced for a study of tumor and adjacent non-tumor tissue in lung cancer. Study overall: There were about 12 adenocarcinoma, 2 squamous cell carcinoma and 1 small cell lung cancer cases. Each sample yielded a few million productive TCRbeta reads on average. Overall study results and limits: Significantly higher TCR diversity was found in tumor than normal lung. Normal lung showed higher cumulative top 100 clone frequency than tumor.

TCRbeta libraries were built with three rounds of nested PCR, modified from ARM-PCR. TCRdb recomputed calls from the multiplex PCR reads with MiXCR, one row per CDR3 protein. Here the sample spans 80,000 or so distinct CDR3 sequences, 80% to 90% being singletons. CDR3 length equals 12 residues. Germline V gene lookup returns CDR1 DFQATT and CDR2 SNEGSKA (reference sequence). The template was RNA from unsorted bulk tissue. This non-tumor lung sample came from over 3 cm beyond the tumor edge. As concerns this clonotype: Its specificity is unknown. A read error may produce the germline difference seen at one junction end.

Sequenced input: distant non-tumor lung tissue. The sequence was collected from a man aged 55 to 69 with non-small cell lung cancer. The V call is TRBV20-1, the J call TRBJ1-1; D remains ambiguous. CDR3 sequence reads: CSARSGTTVAFF. The CDR3 nucleotides read TGCAGTGCTAGATCAGGAACCACTGTAGCTTTCTTT.